A single sample is the source of the 19 T cell receptor beta chains below, sequenced in a study of blood T cells in healthy people across ages. For the second PCR, which ran for roughly 6 to 11 cycles, a sample-barcoded 5' primer and a J-beta primer mix were used. One entry per CDR3 protein, called by TCRdb with MiXCR from the 5' RACE reads. The sample holds approximately 1.5 million distinct CDR3 sequences, about 31% seen once. What was sequenced was blood. Receptor source: a woman in her twenties or thirties in good health.

This clonotype was seen a handful of times. The chain employs TRBV3-1 and TRBJ2-1; 7 bases are shared with TRBD1. The V segment lost 4 bases and the J segment 9 bases; nucleotides outside the gene matches: 12. The CDR3 is made up of 15 amino acids. Germline assignment: CDR1 LGHDT and CDR2 YNNKEL (reference sequence). CDR3 residues: CASSRSGTARGEQFF. The CDR3 DNA reads as TGTGCCAGCAGCCGTTCCGGGACAGCGAGGGGTGAGCAGTTCTTC.

The chain combines TRBV24-1 with TRBJ2-1, with D maybe TRBD2 (5 bases). The germline gives CDR1 KGHDR, CDR2 SFDVKD. The CDR3 runs 11 residues. The ends were cut back, 5 bases at V and 10 bases at J, with 8 bases in the middle. The DNA for the CDR3 is TGTGCCACCAGTGCGGGGTTGGAGCAGTTCTTC. This encodes CATSAGLEQFF.

This sequence joins TRBV12-3 or TRBV12-4 and TRBJ1-2, with 7 bases aligning to TRBD1. The V segment lost 6 bases and the J segment 7 bases; nucleotides outside the gene matches: 11. The CDR3 is 14 residues long. CDR3 sequence: CASSLGQAYPGYTF. The CDR3 DNA sequence: TGTGCCAGCAGCCTAGGACAGGCATACCCTGGCTACACCTTC.

V is TRBV4-1 and J is TRBJ1-1, with 7 bases matching TRBD1. CDR3 size: 14 residues. Germline CDR1 and CDR2: MGHRA and YSYEKL. V shed 4 bases, J shed 2 bases, and the junction held 4 bases outside the gene matches. The CDR3, as DNA: TGCGCCAGCAGCCGAGACAGGGCAAACACTGAAGCTTTCTTT. Its translation: CASSRDRANTEAFF.

V and J are TRBV7-9 and TRBJ2-1; 12 positions match TRBD1. The V segment lost 5 bases and the J segment 2 bases; nucleotides outside the gene matches: 13. The CDR3 is made up of 19 amino acids. CDR1 is SEHNR, CDR2 FQNEAQ, per germline (reference sequence). CDR3 DNA sequence: TGTGCCAGCAGCAAACTGGGGACAGGGGGCGAGAGGCCCTACAATGAGCAGTTCTTC. Protein: CASSKLGTGGERPYNEQFF.

The sample holds a few counts of this clonotype. The J gene is TRBJ1-1, the V gene TRBV27; the D is unclear. Trimming stripped 4 bases from V and 0 bases from J, with 9 bases between. The CDR3 has 14 amino acids. In germline, CDR1 is MNHEY, CDR2 SMNVEV (reference sequence). CDR3 DNA: TGTGCCAGCAGTTCAAGATCCATGAACACTGAAGCTTTCTTT. This translates into CASSSRSMNTEAFF.

Comment on this clonotype: A single base separates this from a much larger clone, so it may be a read error. The chain links TRBV7-3 to TRBJ2-3, with a weak D call TRBD2 (6 bases). With 2 bases removed from V and 4 bases from J, the gap between germline ends came to 16 bases. Germline CDR1 is SGHTA and CDR2 is FQGTGA. The CDR3 covers 16 residues. CDR3 coding DNA: TGTGCCAGCAGCTTAGGACTATCGGGAGAGGCAGATACGCAGTATTTT. It is translated as CASSLGLSGEADTQYF.

The V gene is TRBV28, the J gene TRBJ2-5; D possibly corresponds to TRBD2 (7 bases). CDR3 length equals 13 residues. The V end lost 6 bases, the J end lost 3 bases, and 11 bases lay between the germline ends. Germline CDR1 reads MDHEN; CDR2 reads SYDVKM. The CDR3 bases are TGTGCCAGCAGGGGGGGGCAGAAAGAGACCCAGTACTTC. Its translation: CASRGGQKETQYF.

The rearrangement joins TRBV28 to TRBJ1-1; D gene ambiguous. Germline V gene sequence: CDR1 MDHEN, CDR2 SYDVKM. V lost 6 bases, J lost 0 bases, and 8 bases lay in between. The CDR3 is 13 residues long. The CDR3 loop is CASRAAVNTEAFF. DNA of the CDR3: TGTGCCAGCAGGGCGGCGGTGAACACTGAAGCTTTCTTT.

In this sample, this clonotype turned up a few times. CDR3 loop: CASSRTPKPGLAFLDTQYF. In nucleotides, the CDR3 is TGTGCCAGCAGCCGAACCCCCAAACCGGGACTAGCTTTTTTAGATACGCAGTATTTT. The chain uses TRBV4-2 and TRBJ2-3; TRBD2 agrees at 9 bases. The CDR3 is made up of 19 amino acids. Germline values: CDR1 LGHNA, CDR2 YNFKEQ. Losses at the gene ends were 4 bases for V and 5 bases for J; bases not matched to a gene: 19.

This clonotype was detected ten times or more. This chain connects TRBV10-3 to TRBJ2-7; D possibly corresponds to TRBD1 (5 bases). Trimming cost V 10 bases and J 0 bases, with 19 bases left between them. CDR1 and CDR2 from the germline V gene are ENHRY and SYGVKD. The CDR3 runs to 15 residues. The CDR3 sequence is CATNVGATSSYEQYF. The CDR3 region has the DNA TGTGCCACCAACGTTGGGGCCACCAGCTCCTACGAGCAGTACTTC.

This clonotype was detected a few times. This sequence joins TRBV13 and TRBJ2-1; 9 bases line up with TRBD1. The CDR3 is 16 amino acids. Germline trimming cut 5 bases from V and 4 bases from J; bases unmatched to any gene: 9. Germline-derived CDR1 and CDR2 are PRHDT and FYEKMQ (reference sequence). The CDR3 DNA sequence: TGTGCCAGCAGCGGAGAACAGGGGGCGCGATACAATGAGCAGTTCTTC. Protein sequence: CASSGEQGARYNEQFF.

As to this clonotype: A much larger clonotype is one base distant, so this may be a read error. J is TRBJ2-6 and V is TRBV3-1, with TRBD1 as a possible D gene (5 bases). Looked up from germline, CDR1 is LGHDT and CDR2 is YNNKEL (reference sequence). The CDR3 covers 13 residues. The CDR3 loop reads CASSQSGANVRTF. The CDR3 coding sequence is TGTGCCAGCAGCCAATCTGGGGCCAACGTCCGGACTTTC.

The rearrangement uses TRBV5-1 and TRBJ2-5; either TRBD1 or TRBD2 may supply D (5 bases each). Germline lookup yields CDR1 SGHRS and CDR2 YFSETQ. V lost 4 bases and J lost 5, with 18 bases in between. The CDR3 is made up of 15 amino acids. CDR3 amino acids: CASSAGGGYRETQYF. As DNA, the CDR3 is TGCGCCAGCAGCGCAGGTGGGGGTTACAGGGAGACCCAGTACTTC.

V gene TRBV4-1 combines with J gene TRBJ2-3; unclear D gene. Germline CDR1 reads MGHRA; CDR2 reads YSYEKL. The V end lost 3 bases, the J end lost 1 base, and 17 bases lay between the germline ends. The length of the CDR3 is 17 residues. The CDR3 is CASSQMEMGIGTDTQYF. CDR3 sequence (DNA): TGCGCCAGCAGCCAGATGGAAATGGGGATTGGCACAGATACGCAGTATTTT.

This clonotype was detected only a few times. The rearrangement joins TRBV20-1 to TRBJ2-3, with 8 bases identical to TRBD1. Germline-derived CDR1 and CDR2 are DFQATT and SNEGSKA (reference sequence). The CDR3 contains 15 residues. V lost 0 bases, J lost 6 bases, and 8 bases stayed unmatched. The CDR3, as DNA: TGCAGTGCTAGAGATCGACAGGGGCGCTCCGATACGCAGTATTTT. This translates into CSARDRQGRSDTQYF.

In its sample, this clonotype was seen a few times. This chain connects TRBV30 to TRBJ2-7; D is perhaps TRBD1 or TRBD2 (5 bases each). The CDR3 spans 14 residues. With 4 bases removed from V and 5 bases from J, the gap between germline ends came to 18 bases. CDR1 GTSNPN and CDR2 SVGIG come from the germline V gene (reference sequence). The CDR3 DNA is TGTGCCTGGACCCCTCCGGGACGAGGCCACGAGCAGTACTTC. Encoded protein: CAWTPPGRGHEQYF.

This chain uses TRBV30 with TRBJ1-4; the D is unclear. The V end was cut by 2 bases, the J end by 4 bases, with 14 bases between. The CDR3 has 15 amino acids. Per the germline V gene, CDR1 is GTSNPN and CDR2 is SVGIG (reference sequence). For the CDR3, the DNA is TGTGCCTGGAGTACCATTAGGACGCATAATGAAAAACTGTTTTTT. Its protein product is CAWSTIRTHNEKLFF.

This clonotype appeared many times. V gene TRBV7-9 combines with J gene TRBJ2-3; D gene uncertain. The CDR3 loop spans 15 amino acids. The V gene lost 1 base and the J gene lost 4 bases, with 12 bases spanning the gap. The germline gives CDR1 SEHNR, CDR2 FQNEAQ (reference sequence). The CDR3, as DNA: TGTGCCAGCAGCTTAGGGGCCCGGAATTCAGATACGCAGTATTTT. Its translation is CASSLGARNSDTQYF. Supplemented by reference TRBV7-9 and TRBJ2-3, the full variable domain reads DTGVSQNPRHKITKRGQNVTFRCDPISEHNRLYWYRQTLGQGPEFLTYFQNEAQLEKSRLLSDRFSAERPKGSFSTLEIQRTEQGDSAMYLCASSLGARNSDTQYFGPGTRLTVL.